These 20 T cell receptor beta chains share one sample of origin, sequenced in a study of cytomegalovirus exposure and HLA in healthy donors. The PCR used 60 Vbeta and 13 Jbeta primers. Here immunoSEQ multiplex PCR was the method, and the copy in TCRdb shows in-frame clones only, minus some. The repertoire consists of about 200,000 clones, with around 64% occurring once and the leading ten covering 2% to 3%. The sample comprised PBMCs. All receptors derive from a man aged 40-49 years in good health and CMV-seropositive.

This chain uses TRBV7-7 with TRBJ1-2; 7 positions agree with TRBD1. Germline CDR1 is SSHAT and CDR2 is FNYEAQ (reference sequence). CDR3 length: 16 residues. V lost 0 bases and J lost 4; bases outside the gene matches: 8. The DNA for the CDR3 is TGTGCCAGCAGCTTAGCGCCGACAGGGAATGGCTATGGCTACACCTTC. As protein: CASSLAPTGNGYGYTF.

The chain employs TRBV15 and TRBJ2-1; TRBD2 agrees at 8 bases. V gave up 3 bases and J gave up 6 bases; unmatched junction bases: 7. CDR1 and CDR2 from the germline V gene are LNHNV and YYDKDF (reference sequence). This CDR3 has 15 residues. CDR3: CATSRAGGNLNEQFF. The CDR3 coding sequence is TGTGCCACCAGCAGGGCGGGGGGAAATCTCAATGAGCAGTTCTTC.

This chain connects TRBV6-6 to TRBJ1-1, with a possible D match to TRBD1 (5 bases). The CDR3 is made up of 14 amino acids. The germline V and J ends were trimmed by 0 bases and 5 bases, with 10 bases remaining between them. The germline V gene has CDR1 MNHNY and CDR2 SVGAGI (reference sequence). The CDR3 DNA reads TGTGCCAGCAGTTACTCGCAGGGTAGGACTGAAGCTTTCTTT. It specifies CASSYSQGRTEAFF.

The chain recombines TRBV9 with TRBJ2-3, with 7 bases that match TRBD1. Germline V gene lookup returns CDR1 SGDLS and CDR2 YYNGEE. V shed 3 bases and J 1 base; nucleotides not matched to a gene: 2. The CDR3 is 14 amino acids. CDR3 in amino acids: CASSGDSRTDTQYF. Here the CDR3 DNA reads TGTGCCAGCAGCGGGGACAGTCGCACAGATACGCAGTATTTT.

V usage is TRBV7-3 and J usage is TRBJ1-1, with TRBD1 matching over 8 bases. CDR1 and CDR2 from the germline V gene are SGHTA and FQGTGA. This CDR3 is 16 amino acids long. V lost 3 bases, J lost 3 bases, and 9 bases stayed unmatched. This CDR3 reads CASSLGQGAADTEAFF. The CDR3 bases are TGTGCCAGCAGCTTGGGTCAGGGGGCCGCTGACACTGAAGCTTTCTTT.

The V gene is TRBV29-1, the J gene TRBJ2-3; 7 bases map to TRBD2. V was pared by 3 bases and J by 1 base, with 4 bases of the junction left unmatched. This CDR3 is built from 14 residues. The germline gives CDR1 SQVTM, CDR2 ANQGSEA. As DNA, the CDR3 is TGCAGCGTTGACGGCGGGGGAGGCACAGATACGCAGTATTTT. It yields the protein CSVDGGGGTDTQYF.

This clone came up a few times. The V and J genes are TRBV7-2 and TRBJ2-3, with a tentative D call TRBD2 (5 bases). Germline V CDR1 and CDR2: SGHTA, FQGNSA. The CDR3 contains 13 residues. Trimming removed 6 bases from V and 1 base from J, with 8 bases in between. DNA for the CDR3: TGTGCCAGCAGGGACTCAGGCACAGATACGCAGTATTTT. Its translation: CASRDSGTDTQYF.

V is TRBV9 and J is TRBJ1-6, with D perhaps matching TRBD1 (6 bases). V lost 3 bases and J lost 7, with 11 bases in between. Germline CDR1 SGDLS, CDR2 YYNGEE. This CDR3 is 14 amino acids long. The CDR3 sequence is CASSAGDKNSPLHF. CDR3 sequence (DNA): TGTGCCAGCAGCGCCGGGGACAAAAATTCACCCCTCCACTTT.

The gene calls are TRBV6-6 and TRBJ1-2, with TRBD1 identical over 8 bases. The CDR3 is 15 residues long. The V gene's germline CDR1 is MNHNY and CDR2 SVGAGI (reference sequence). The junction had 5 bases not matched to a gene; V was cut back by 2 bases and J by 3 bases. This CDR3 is CASSYPDRGDYGYTF. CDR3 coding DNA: TGTGCCAGCAGTTACCCCGACAGGGGTGACTATGGCTACACCTTC.

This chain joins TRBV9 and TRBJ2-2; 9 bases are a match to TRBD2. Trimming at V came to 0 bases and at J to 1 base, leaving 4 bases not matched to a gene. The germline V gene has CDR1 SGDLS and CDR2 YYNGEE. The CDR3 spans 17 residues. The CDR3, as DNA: TGTGCCAGCAGCGTAGCCAGGCGGGGGGGGAACACCGGGGAGCTGTTTTTT. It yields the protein CASSVARRGGNTGELFF.

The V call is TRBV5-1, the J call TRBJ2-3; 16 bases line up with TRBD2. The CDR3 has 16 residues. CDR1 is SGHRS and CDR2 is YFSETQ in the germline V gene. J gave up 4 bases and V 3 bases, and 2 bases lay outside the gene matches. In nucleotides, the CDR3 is TGCGCCAGCAGCTCGGGACTAGCGGGGGGGTCAGATACGCAGTATTTT. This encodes CASSSGLAGGSDTQYF.

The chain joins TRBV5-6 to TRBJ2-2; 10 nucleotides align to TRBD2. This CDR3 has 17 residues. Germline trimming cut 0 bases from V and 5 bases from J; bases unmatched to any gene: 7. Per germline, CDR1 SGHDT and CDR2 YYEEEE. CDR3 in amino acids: CASSLALAGVFTGELFF. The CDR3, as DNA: TGTGCCAGCAGCTTGGCCCTAGCGGGGGTATTTACCGGGGAGCTGTTTTTT.

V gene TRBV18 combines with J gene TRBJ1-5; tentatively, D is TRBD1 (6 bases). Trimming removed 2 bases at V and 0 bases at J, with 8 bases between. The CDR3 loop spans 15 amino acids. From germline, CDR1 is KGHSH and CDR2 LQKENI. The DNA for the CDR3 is TGTGCCAGCTCACCAGCCAGGGGTAGCAATCAGCCCCAGCATTTT. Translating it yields CASSPARGSNQPQHF.

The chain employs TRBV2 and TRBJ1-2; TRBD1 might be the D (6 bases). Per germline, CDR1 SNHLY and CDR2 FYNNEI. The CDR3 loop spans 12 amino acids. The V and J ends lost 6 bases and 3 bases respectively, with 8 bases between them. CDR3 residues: CASRTGYYGYTF. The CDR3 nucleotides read TGTGCCAGCAGAACAGGGTACTATGGCTACACCTTC.

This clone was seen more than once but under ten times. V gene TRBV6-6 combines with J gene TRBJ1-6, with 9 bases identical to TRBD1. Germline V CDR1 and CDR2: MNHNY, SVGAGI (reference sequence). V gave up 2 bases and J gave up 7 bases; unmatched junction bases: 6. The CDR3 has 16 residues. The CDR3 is CASSYGGTGKNSPLHF. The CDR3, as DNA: TGTGCCAGCAGTTACGGAGGGACAGGGAAAAATTCACCCCTCCACTTT.

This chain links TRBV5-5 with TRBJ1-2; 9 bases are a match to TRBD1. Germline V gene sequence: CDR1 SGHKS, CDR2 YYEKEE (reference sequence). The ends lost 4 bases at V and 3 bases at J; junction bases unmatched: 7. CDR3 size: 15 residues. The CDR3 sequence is CASSLGTGSYYGYTF. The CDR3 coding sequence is TGTGCCAGCAGCCTCGGGACAGGGAGCTACTATGGCTACACCTTC.

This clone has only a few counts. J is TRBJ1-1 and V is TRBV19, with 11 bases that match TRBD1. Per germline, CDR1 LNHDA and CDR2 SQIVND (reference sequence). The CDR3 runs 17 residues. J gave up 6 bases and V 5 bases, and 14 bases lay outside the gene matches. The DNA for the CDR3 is TGTGCCAGTAGTGATCCGGGACAGGGGGAAGTATACGCTGAAGCTTTCTTT. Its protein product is CASSDPGQGEVYAEAFF.

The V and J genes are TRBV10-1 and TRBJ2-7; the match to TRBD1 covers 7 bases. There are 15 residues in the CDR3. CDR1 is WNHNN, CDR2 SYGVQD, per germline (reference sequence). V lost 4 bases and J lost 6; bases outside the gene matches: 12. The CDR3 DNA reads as TGCGCCAGCAGTGCCCTGACAGGGTCTCCAGGCGAGCAGTACTTC. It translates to CASSALTGSPGEQYF.

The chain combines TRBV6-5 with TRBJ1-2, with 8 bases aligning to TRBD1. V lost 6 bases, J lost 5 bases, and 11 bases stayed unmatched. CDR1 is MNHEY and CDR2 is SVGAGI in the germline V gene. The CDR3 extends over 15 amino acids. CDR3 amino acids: CASSLPGTGPYGYTF. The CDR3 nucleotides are TGTGCCAGCAGCCTACCGGGGACAGGACCATATGGCTACACCTTC.

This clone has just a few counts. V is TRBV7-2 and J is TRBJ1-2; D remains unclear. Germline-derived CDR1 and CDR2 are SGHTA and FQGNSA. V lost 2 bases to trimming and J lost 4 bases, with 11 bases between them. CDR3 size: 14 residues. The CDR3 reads CASSLQYSLYGYTF. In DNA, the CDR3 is TGTGCCAGCAGCTTACAATACTCCCTCTATGGCTACACCTTC.